The source of this T cell receptor beta chain is a study of cytomegalovirus exposure and HLA in healthy donors. Overall study findings and caveats: A classifier reportedly called cytomegalovirus status with high sensitivity and specificity. In a later analysis, the majority of CMV-associated beta chains seemingly showed HLA restriction.

Primers included in the PCR were 60 Vbeta and 13 Jbeta primers. Clones were sequenced by immunoSEQ multiplex PCR, and TCRdb holds only the in-frame ones, with some missing. This sample has 74,000 or so clones, with around 80% found just once. As for this clone: Its cognate antigen is unknown.

The CDR3 covers 21 residues. Unmatched junction bases numbered 21, after V lost 5 bases and J lost 0 bases. Germline V gives CDR1 PRHDT, CDR2 FYEKMQ (reference sequence). This sequence joins TRBV13 and TRBJ2-3, with 9 nucleotides matching TRBD2. This TCR was recovered from a man aged 45-65 years in good health and CMV-seropositive. The sample comprised PBMCs. The CDR3 DNA reads as TGTGCCAGCAGCCTCCAGGGGAGGCGGGCTAGCGGGGTCACTAGCACAGATACGCAGTATTTT. The encoded protein is CASSLQGRRASGVTSTDTQYF. Full variable domain (remainder filled in from reference TRBV13 and TRBJ2-3): AAGVIQSPRHLIKEKRETATLKCYPIPRHDTVYWYQQGPGQDPQFLISFYEKMQSDKGSIPDRFSAQQFSDYHSELNMSSLELGDSALYFCASSLQGRRASGVTSTDTQYFGPGTRLTVL.